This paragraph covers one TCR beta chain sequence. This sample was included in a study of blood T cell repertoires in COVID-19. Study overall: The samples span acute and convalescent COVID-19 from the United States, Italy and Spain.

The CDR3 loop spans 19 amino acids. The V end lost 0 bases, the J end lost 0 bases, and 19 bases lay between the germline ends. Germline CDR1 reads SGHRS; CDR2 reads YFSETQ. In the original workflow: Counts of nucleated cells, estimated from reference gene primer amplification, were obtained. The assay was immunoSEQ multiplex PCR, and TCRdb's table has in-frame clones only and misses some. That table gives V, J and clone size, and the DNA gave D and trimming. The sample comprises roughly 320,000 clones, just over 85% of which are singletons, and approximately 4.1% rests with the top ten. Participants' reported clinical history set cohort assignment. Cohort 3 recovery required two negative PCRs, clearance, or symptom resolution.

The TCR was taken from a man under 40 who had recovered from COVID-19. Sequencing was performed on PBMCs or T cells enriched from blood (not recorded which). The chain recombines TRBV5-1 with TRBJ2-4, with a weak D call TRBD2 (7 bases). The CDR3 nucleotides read TGCGCCAGCAGCTTGGGGCATGCGGGGGCAGCACTAGCCAAAAACATTCAGTACTTC. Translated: CASSLGHAGAALAKNIQYF.